The sample holds a few counts of the clone carrying this TCR beta chain. No antigen is known for it. This sample was included in a study of T-cell reconstitution after alpha-beta-depleted transplantation in children. The study's findings and limits: Where alpha-beta T cells came from about two months after transplant was reportedly several hundred expanded graft clones. Surviving recipient T cells and thymic progenitors produced the high day-60 TCRbeta diversity seen in some patients. T-cell numbers and diversity one year post-transplant derived largely from freshly generated T cells.

This sample's TCRbeta library carried unique molecular identifier barcodes. MiXCR, run by TCRdb on the PCR reads, gives a single entry per CDR3 protein. The table records some 840,000 distinct CDR3 sequences, 16% of them present only once. The TCR originated in a male patient younger than 18 who had a stem cell transplant for acute lymphoblastic leukemia, so the T cells may come from the graft donor. Sample: PBMCs, mostly from graft donor cells, taken 360 days after TCRalphabeta/CD19-depleted stem cell transplant.

CDR3 DNA: TGTGCCAGCACCCCGCCGGGACTTCCCCAAGAGACCCAGTACTTC. Amino acids: CASTPPGLPQETQYF. The chain uses TRBV12-3 or TRBV12-4 and TRBJ2-5; a possible D gene is TRBD2 (6 bases). There are 15 residues in the CDR3. V lost 7 bases and J 1 base, leaving 16 bases between the germline ends.